This T cell receptor beta chain is drawn from a study of regulatory T cells in long-lasting Graves disease (dated by TCRdb to the early 2020s). Regarding the research as a whole: Patients with newly diagnosed Graves' disease had been on antithyroid drugs for under 3 months. Patients with persistent Graves' disease were compared with patients with newly diagnosed Graves' disease using TCR sequencing and RNA sequencing of peripheral blood. The study was conducted in China and was registered as a clinical trial. A total of around 35 samples underwent TCR sequencing: around 13 from persistent and roughly 20 from newly diagnosed Graves' disease patients. What the work shows at the level of the full study, not this receptor alone: The study examined only peripheral blood because the primary lesion, thyroid tissue, could not be accessed. Persistent disease showed preferential use of TRBV28, TRBJ1-2 and TRBJ2-5, whereas newly diagnosed disease favored TRBV20-1 and TRBJ2-1. As a limitation, the authors acknowledged that the small sample size may reduce accuracy. Compared with newly diagnosed patients, patients with persistent Graves' disease had lower TCR Shannon entropy and fewer highly expanded clones, which suggests clonal expansion. More public clonotypes were shared among persistent patients (fewer than 3,000) than among newly diagnosed patients (more than 950). Only the TCR beta chain was sequenced and analyzed.

Sample time point, as interpreted from the label and publication: newly diagnosed GD, antithyroid drugs for less than 3 months. For both TCR sequencing and RNA sequencing, RNA was extracted from PBMCs in TRIzol. The diagnosis of Graves' disease followed American Thyroid Association guidelines. Recruitment of patients was carried out at an endocrinology department in Xi'an, China. From each patient, around 9.3 milliliters of peripheral blood was collected into an EDTA anticoagulant tube. Ficoll Paque Plus density gradient separation was used to isolate PBMCs, and no further T cell sorting was performed. An Agilent 2100 Bioanalyzer and agarose gel were used to check RNA quality, and a NanoDrop 2000 was used to measure RNA concentration. Library construction relied on multiplex PCR. TCRdb names Illumina HiSeq 4000 as the instrument used. CDR3 regions were amplified by Arm-PCR with iRepertoire HTBI primers to construct TCR beta libraries. Gel purification was performed on PCR products prior to sequencing. The authors' pipeline ran thus. Gene usage analysis of CDR3 amino acid clonotypes used the roughly 60 TRBV and about 14 TRBJ segments found across samples. COPE and FqMerger were used to merge the filtered high-quality paired reads into contigs. Contigs were aligned with BLAST to IMGT TRBV, TRBD and TRBJ reference genes, and CDR3 was defined per IMGT. Any clonotype with a frequency above 0.1% was counted as a highly expanded clone. Shannon entropy was used to measure repertoire diversity, and the Gini coefficient was used to measure V-J evenness. Clonotypes shared by more than one individual were considered public. TCRdb handled the public reads itself, with Q25 trimming in fastp and clone calling in MiXCR, and kept productive beta chains. Under each unique CDR3 protein, matching rows form one entry showing the most common genes and DNA. The V and J calls come from TCRdb's annotation, not from the publication. Across this sample there are 680,000 or so distinct CDR3 sequences, with roughly 15% seen only once. Of the sample, about 17% is held by the ten largest clones.

As encoded in the germline V gene, CDR1 is SGHTA while CDR2 is FQGNSA. V lost 6 bases and J lost 4 bases; the stretch between them is 12 bases long. Reading from cysteine to phenylalanine, the CDR3 counts 14 amino acids. Only the CDR3 part of the read is kept: 42 bases, read in frame from the first base. Concerning this clonotype itself: Its antigen has not been determined. The record has no base qualities; no much larger clone is one base away.

This sample also appeared in a second study, on T cells in Graves' hyperthyroidism and ophthalmopathy. From the second report: A patient counted as having stable Graves' hyperthyroidism if no progression to ophthalmopathy occurred over 18 months of follow-up. Hyperthyroidism patients were newly diagnosed, with disease duration under 2 months, and aged 18 to 65 years. Any patient with an uncontrolled infection, another autoimmune disease, pregnancy or lactation was excluded. Diagnoses were established on the basis of clinical symptoms, serum thyroxine and TRAb, thyroid ultrasound, and orbital computed tomography. For the first round of RT-PCR on the TCR CDR3, the HTBI primer set was used together with the Qiagen OneStep RT-PCR kit. Most expanded thyroid clonotypes (frequency above 0.001) were also detected in blood, suggesting blood repertoires may reflect thyroid immune responses. In cross-validation, a model built on a 13 V-J signature told ophthalmopathy apart from stable hyperthyroidism with 85% to 90% sensitivity and 81% to 82% specificity, and in testing the same model reached 80%/75%. In validation, progression to ophthalmopathy was predicted by the model with more than 65% sensitivity and 72% to 85% specificity, a median of about 6 months before onset. To identify TCR V-J signatures that set the groups apart, the researchers used a discovery cohort of approximately 98 patients, made up of about 44 with Graves' ophthalmopathy and approximately 57 with stable Graves' hyperthyroidism. Prospective prediction of ophthalmopathy was tested in an independent validation cohort of fewer than 20 hyperthyroidism patients and 15 to 17 patients who later progressed to ophthalmopathy. The roughly 100 discovery patients were divided at random into training and test sets in a 7:3 ratio. Thyroid tissue and blood T-cell repertoires from roughly six Graves' hyperthyroidism patients were also compared in the study. Following sampling, methimazole starting at 30 mg daily was given to hyperthyroidism patients, and high-dose intravenous methylprednisolone was given to ophthalmopathy patients. A second multiplex PCR round built the libraries, followed by size selection and purification. Libraries were sequenced paired-end with 100 bp reads on an Illumina HiSeq2000. SOAPnuke was used to process the raw data, removing reads that contained adapters or uncalled bases, had a mean Phred below 15, or lacked an exact match to the constant primer or identifier. High-quality paired reads were merged using COPE v1.2.5, and each unique nucleotide sequence was defined as a clonotype. MiTCR v1.1 was used to align the clonotypes against IMGT TRBV, TRBD and TRBJ reference segments. The analysis was restricted to V-J combinations with a frequency above 0.0001, which together covered about 99% of the repertoires. A TCS score was defined as the ratio between F50 (clonal expansion) and ExV (chaos), using BLOSUM62-based TCRdist between CDR3 peptides within each V-J. Welch's t-statistics and random forest reduced roughly 540 V-J features to 13, which were used in a naive Bayes classifier (R e1071). No statistical method was used to set the sample size in advance, and investigators knew the group allocation. According to the paper, TCR Vbeta CDR3 sequencing was carried out on 135 peripheral blood samples, which came from fewer than 50 ophthalmopathy, fewer than 80 hyperthyroidism and about 17 progressor patients.

The receptor chain draws on TRBV7-2 and TRBJ2-2; a tentative D call is TRBD1 (6 bases match). The specimen was peripheral blood mononuclear cells (PBMCs), collected at new diagnosis, from a patient treated with antithyroid drugs. The source is a woman aged 25 to 39 with Graves disease. Donor details come from another sample of the same person, matched by shared clones. The bases read TGTGCCAGCAGTTTGAGGGGGACCACCGGGGAGCTGTTTTTT. Translated, it reads CASSLRGTTGELFF.